Presented here are 32 T cell receptor beta chains from one specimen sequenced in a study of T-cell reconstitution after alpha-beta-depleted transplantation in children. The TCRbeta library was prepared with unique molecular identifiers. TCRdb used MiXCR to reprocess the PCR reads, holding one entry per CDR3 protein. The sample includes about 340,000 distinct CDR3 sequences, 10% to 13% of them seen just once. Source: PBMCs from the stem cell graft donor, taken from the stem cell graft. These receptors originate from a human donor who donated a stem cell graft to a child with acute lymphoblastic leukemia.

This sequence joins TRBV9 and TRBJ2-1; 9 positions agree with TRBD2. V gave up 1 base and J gave up 5 bases; unmatched junction bases: 10. CDR1 and CDR2 from the germline V gene are SGDLS and YYNGEE. The CDR3 is 17 residues long. The CDR3 loop reads CASSVFVAGVPNNEQFF. In DNA form, the CDR3 reads TGTGCCAGCAGCGTATTTGTAGCGGGAGTGCCTAACAATGAGCAGTTCTTC.

This clonotype was detected ten times or more. The chain combines TRBV7-9 with TRBJ1-1; D perhaps matches TRBD1 (5 bases). Germline V gene data show CDR1 as SEHNR and CDR2 as FQNEAQ (reference sequence). The V end was cut by 5 bases, the J end by 0 bases, with 10 bases between. The CDR3 covers 14 residues. The CDR3 DNA follows: TGTGCCAGCAGCAGGGGCCTTTTGAACACTGAAGCTTTCTTT. Translated: CASSRGLLNTEAFF. Drawing the rest from reference TRBV7-9 and TRBJ1-1, the complete variable domain is DTGVSQNPRHKITKRGQNVTFRCDPISEHNRLYWYRQTLGQGPEFLTYFQNEAQLEKSRLLSDRFSAERPKGSFSTLEIQRTEQGDSAMYLCASSRGLLNTEAFFGQGTRLTVV.

This clonotype was observed a handful of times. The chain is built from TRBV12-3 or TRBV12-4 and TRBJ2-1; 7 bases are shared with TRBD2. CDR3 length equals 15 residues. The J segment lost 4 bases and the V segment lost 2 bases, leaving 5 bases of the junction unmatched. CDR3 DNA: TGTGCCAGCAGTTTAAGGTGGCGGGGGTACAATGAGCAGTTCTTC. Translation: CASSLRWRGYNEQFF.

The V and J genes are TRBV28 and TRBJ2-3, with 10 nucleotides matching TRBD2. V lost 8 bases, J lost 0 bases, and 11 bases stayed unmatched. Germline CDR1 is MDHEN and CDR2 is SYDVKM. The CDR3 covers 17 residues. In nucleotides, the CDR3 is TGTGCCAGCCGAGTAAGCGGGAGGGCCCCCAGCACAGATACGCAGTATTTT. Translating it yields CASRVSGRAPSTDTQYF.

This chain links TRBV6-5 with TRBJ2-1, with 10 bases identical to TRBD2. CDR1 and CDR2 (germline): MNHEY, SVGAGI. The CDR3 loop spans 16 amino acids. Trimming cost V 2 bases and J 3 bases; bases outside gene matches: 4. CDR3 DNA: TGTGCCAGCAGTTACGGACTAGCGGCGATCTACAATGAGCAGTTCTTC. Translation: CASSYGLAAIYNEQFF.

The chain uses TRBV4-1 and TRBJ2-7; D assignment may be TRBD1 or TRBD2 (5 bases each). The CDR3 has 17 residues. In germline, CDR1 is MGHRA, CDR2 YSYEKL. Trimming left V 3 bases short and J 2 bases short, with 20 bases between. CDR3 sequence: CASSHDALGDVPYEQYF. CDR3 nucleotides: TGCGCCAGCAGCCATGACGCCCTCGGGGACGTCCCCTACGAGCAGTACTTC.

This clonotype was picked up a small number of times. Here the CDR3 DNA reads TGTGCCAGCAGTTTACTAGCGGGAGTCGAGCAGTACTTC. This sequence encodes CASSLLAGVEQYF. The chain employs TRBV12-3 or TRBV12-4 and TRBJ2-7; 10 nucleotides match TRBD2. The CDR3 extends over 13 amino acids. Trimming took 2 bases from V and 6 from J; bases not matched to a gene: 1.

This clonotype was recorded a few times. The CDR3 here is CASSQDSRGRGTGELFF. Here the CDR3 DNA reads TGCGCCAGCAGCCAAGATTCTCGGGGGAGGGGCACCGGGGAGCTGTTTTTT. This chain joins TRBV4-1 and TRBJ2-2, with 7 bases that match TRBD2. The V segment lost 0 bases and the J segment 4 bases; nucleotides outside the gene matches: 8. This CDR3 is 17 amino acids long. In germline, CDR1 is MGHRA, CDR2 YSYEKL.

This clonotype was counted only a few times. The chain has TRBV29-1 and TRBJ1-5, with TRBD1 as a possible D gene (6 bases). V shed 8 bases and J shed 2 bases, with 13 bases lying between them. The CDR3 consists of 13 residues. Germline V lookup: CDR1 SQVTM, CDR2 ANQGSEA. CDR3 loop: CSTQGAGNQPQHF. CDR3 sequence (DNA): TGCAGCACACAGGGTGCGGGCAATCAGCCCCAGCATTTT.

This clonotype has more than one count but fewer than ten. This sequence joins TRBV20-1 and TRBJ2-3; no definite D call. The V end lost 4 bases, the J end lost 2 bases, and 13 bases lay between the germline ends. This CDR3 is built from 14 residues. The germline V gene encodes CDR1 DFQATT and CDR2 SNEGSKA (reference sequence). The DNA for the CDR3 is TGCAGTGCTACCGGACCCAGCCCCACAGATACGCAGTATTTT. This gives the protein CSATGPSPTDTQYF.

The chain couples TRBV4-3 to TRBJ2-3; TRBD2 agrees at 9 bases. With 0 bases clipped from V and 5 bases from J, the junction kept 15 bases outside the gene matches. The CDR3 totals 19 residues. CDR1 LGHNA and CDR2 YSLEER come from the germline V gene. The CDR3 protein is CASSQDRGLAGGPGDTQYF. The CDR3 nucleotides are TGCGCCAGCAGCCAAGATCGGGGGCTTGCGGGAGGGCCAGGAGATACGCAGTATTTT.

This clonotype was seen a few times. This chain links TRBV6-1 with TRBJ1-5; D remains ambiguous. The germline V gene encodes CDR1 MNHNS and CDR2 SASEGT. The length of the CDR3 is 14 residues. V lost 6 bases and J 0 bases, leaving 9 bases between the germline ends. The CDR3 region is CASSELNSNQPQHF. The CDR3 DNA reads TGTGCCAGCAGCGAACTTAATAGCAATCAGCCCCAGCATTTT.

This clonotype has only a few counts. The rearrangement links TRBV19 to TRBJ1-6; 11 bases match TRBD1. J was trimmed by 12 bases and V by 6 bases; bases with no gene match: 7. CDR3 length: 14 residues. CDR1 and CDR2 (germline): LNHDA, SQIVND (reference sequence). The CDR3 loop is CASRDGQGARPLHF. CDR3 sequence (DNA): TGTGCCAGTAGGGACGGACAGGGGGCGAGACCCCTCCACTTT.

This clonotype was seen many times. This rearrangement joins TRBV12-3 or TRBV12-4 to TRBJ1-4; D is possibly TRBD1 (5 bases). Trimming cost V 5 bases and J 6 bases, with 13 bases left between them. There are 14 residues in the CDR3. CDR3 coding DNA: TGTGCCAGCAGTGCGCCGACAGTGGATGAAAAACTGTTTTTT. This sequence encodes CASSAPTVDEKLFF.

The chain uses TRBV6-2 or TRBV6-3 and TRBJ2-7; 7 bases agree with TRBD1. CDR1 MNHEY and CDR2 SVGEGT come from the germline V gene. V lost 6 bases and J lost 3; bases outside the gene matches: 11. The CDR3 contains 15 residues. The CDR3 nucleotides are TGTGCCAGCAGAAGAGACAGGGTGGGGAACTACGAGCAGTACTTC. Protein product: CASRRDRVGNYEQYF.

About this clonotype itself: One base away lies a much larger clone, so this may be a sequencing read error. The V and J genes are TRBV7-8 and TRBJ2-7; the match to TRBD2 covers 12 bases. J gave up 11 bases and V 3 bases, and 17 bases lay outside the gene matches. The CDR3 sequence is 17 residues long. Germline V gene sequence: CDR1 SGHVS, CDR2 FQNEAQ. CDR3 protein: CASSFQAGLAGATQEYF. DNA for the CDR3: TGTGCCAGCAGCTTTCAAGCGGGACTAGCGGGCGCCACCCAAGAGTACTTC. The complete variable domain, with remaining parts taken from reference TRBV7-8 and TRBJ2-7, reads GAGVSQSPRYKVAKRGQDVALRCDPISGHVSLFWYQQALGQGPEFLTYFQNEAQLDKSGLPSDRFFAERPEGSVSTLKIQRTQQEDSAVYLCASSFQAGLAGATQEYFGPGTRLTVT.

This rearrangement joins TRBV18 to TRBJ2-7; either TRBD1 or TRBD2 may supply D (5 bases each). Germline loops: CDR1 KGHSH, CDR2 LQKENI. Trimming took off 2 bases at V and 6 bases at J, with 14 bases between the two ends. This CDR3 is built from 14 residues. DNA for the CDR3: TGTGCCAGCTCACCAGGGCCCGGGGCGTCCGAGCAGTACTTC. Its protein is CASSPGPGASEQYF.

This clonotype has a handful of counts. The rearrangement links TRBV20-1 to TRBJ1-1; the match to TRBD1 covers 7 bases. The CDR3 runs to 13 residues. Germline V lookup: CDR1 DFQATT, CDR2 SNEGSKA (reference sequence). Losses at the gene ends were 5 bases for V and 1 base for J; bases not matched to a gene: 4. The CDR3 region has the DNA TGCAGTGCTCGGGACAGAGAGAACACTGAAGCTTTCTTT. Translation gives CSARDRENTEAFF.

This clonotype was counted a few times. This chain joins TRBV20-1 and TRBJ2-1; 8 nucleotides align to TRBD2. Germline values: CDR1 DFQATT, CDR2 SNEGSKA (reference sequence). The CDR3 has 14 residues. Trimming removed 3 bases from V and 4 bases from J; junction bases left unmatched: 5. The CDR3 sequence: CSARLRGGYNEQFF. The CDR3, as DNA: TGCAGTGCTAGGCTACGCGGGGGGTACAATGAGCAGTTCTTC.

This clonotype was seen a handful of times. The genes are TRBV27 and TRBJ1-2; D gene uncertain. The CDR3 is 16 amino acids. Germline CDR1 is MNHEY and CDR2 is SMNVEV (reference sequence). V was shortened by 6 bases and J by 4 bases, with 21 bases between the two germline ends. For the CDR3, the DNA is TGTGCCAGCAGCCAAAGTCACGGGGTGGAGAGCTATGGCTACACCTTC. Translated: CASSQSHGVESYGYTF.

This clonotype was picked up many times. This chain uses TRBV29-1 with TRBJ2-1; D may correspond to TRBD1 or TRBD2 (5 bases each). This CDR3 is built from 13 residues. Trimming stripped 4 bases from V and 0 bases from J, with 7 bases between. Germline values: CDR1 SQVTM, CDR2 ANQGSEA. CDR3 protein: CSVAGASYNEQFF. The CDR3 coding sequence is TGCAGCGTTGCCGGGGCCTCCTACAATGAGCAGTTCTTC.

As concerns this clonotype: This is likely a read error, given that the CDR3 carries no conserved phenylalanine or tryptophan at its end. The DNA is omitted, as the CDR3 cannot be located on it reliably, and the CDR3 follows TCRdb's listing. The rearrangement uses TRBV7-8 and TRBJ2-7; the D call TRBD2 from the table was never checked on the DNA. Germline V CDR1 and CDR2: SGHVS, FQNEAQ. With termini counted, the CDR3 has 13 amino acids. CDR3 region: CASSSTLAGAPYL.

V is TRBV20-1 and J is TRBJ2-1; 12 bases align to TRBD2. Germline-derived CDR1 and CDR2 are DFQATT and SNEGSKA (reference sequence). J was trimmed by 9 bases and V by 0 bases; bases with no gene match: 6. This CDR3 is built from 15 residues. CDR3 in DNA: TGCAGTGCTAGAGAGGCGACTAGCGGGAGAGCTGAGCAGTTCTTC. Its translation is CSAREATSGRAEQFF.

This clonotype has at least ten counts. This chain joins TRBV9 and TRBJ2-3, with a weak D call TRBD2 (5 bases). Deletions cut 7 bases from V and 0 bases from J, with 9 bases between. The germline CDR1 and CDR2 sequences are SGDLS and YYNGEE. The CDR3 sequence is 13 residues long. The CDR3 loop is CASQRTSTDTQYF. CDR3 bases: TGTGCCAGCCAGCGGACTAGCACAGATACGCAGTATTTT.

The rearrangement uses TRBV10-3 and TRBJ2-3; TRBD2 agrees at 11 bases. CDR3 length: 14 amino acids. V was pared by 10 bases and J by 4 bases, with 7 bases of the junction left unmatched. Germline V gene data show CDR1 as ENHRY and CDR2 as SYGVKD. The CDR3 DNA reads TGTGCCACCATTCCGGGACTAGCGGCAGATACGCAGTATTTT. As protein: CATIPGLAADTQYF.

The CDR3 loop is CASRTSFTEAFF. In nucleotides, the CDR3 is TGTGCCAGCAGGACATCATTTACTGAAGCTTTCTTT. The rearrangement uses TRBV6-2 or TRBV6-3 and TRBJ1-1, with D unclear. The CDR3 loop spans 12 amino acids. Trimming removed 6 bases from V and 5 bases from J, with 10 bases in between. Germline V CDR1 and CDR2: MNHEY, SVGEGT.

This clonotype showed up just a few times. The chain recombines TRBV28 with TRBJ2-7, with D possibly TRBD2 on 6 matching bases. Trimming took 6 bases from V and 2 from J, leaving 14 bases between them. This CDR3 contains 14 residues. The V gene's germline CDR1 is MDHEN and CDR2 SYDVKM. The DNA of the CDR3 is TGTGCCAGCAGGGCCCGCGGGATCCCCTACGAGCAGTACTTC. Translated, it gives CASRARGIPYEQYF.

This chain joins TRBV6-2 or TRBV6-3 and TRBJ2-1; 8 bases are shared with TRBD2. Germline lookup yields CDR1 MNHEY and CDR2 SVGEGT. CDR3 length equals 16 residues. V was pared by 2 bases and J by 4 bases, with 7 bases of the junction left unmatched. CDR3 region: CASSYLSGSVYNEQFF. As DNA, the CDR3 is TGTGCCAGCAGTTACCTGAGCGGGAGTGTATACAATGAGCAGTTCTTC.

This clonotype was observed many times. The V call is TRBV7-8, the J call TRBJ2-7; D is possibly TRBD1 (6 bases). The germline V gene encodes CDR1 SGHVS and CDR2 FQNEAQ. V lost 5 bases and J 2 bases, leaving 16 bases between the germline ends. The CDR3 loop spans 15 amino acids. The CDR3 coding sequence is TGTGCCAGCAGCCCGTACAGGGCTGGGGCCTACGAGCAGTACTTC. Protein: CASSPYRAGAYEQYF.

This clonotype was recorded at least ten times. The chain employs TRBV4-3 and TRBJ2-7; 7 bases fit TRBD2. Losses at the gene ends were 0 bases for V and 4 bases for J; bases not matched to a gene: 6. Per the germline V gene, CDR1 is LGHNA and CDR2 is YSLEER. The CDR3 spans 15 residues. CDR3 amino acids: CASSQDTGLVYEQYF. The CDR3 bases are TGCGCCAGCAGCCAAGATACCGGACTAGTTTACGAGCAGTACTTC.

Of note for this clonotype: A much larger clone is a single base away; this may be a read error. The chain links TRBV12-3 or TRBV12-4 to TRBJ2-1; no definite D call. The CDR3 extends over 13 amino acids. The CDR3 nucleotides read TGTGCCATCAGTTTAATCTCCAACAATGAGCAGTTCTTC. Translated, it gives CAISLISNNEQFF.

The CDR3 reads CASSEEGRDEQFF. The CDR3 DNA is TGCGCCAGCAGTGAAGAGGGGAGGGATGAGCAGTTCTTC. The chain carries TRBV10-1 and TRBJ2-1, with 7 bases that match TRBD2. The germline V gene has CDR1 WNHNN and CDR2 SYGVQD (reference sequence). V was pared by 3 bases and J by 8 bases, with 4 bases of the junction left unmatched. This CDR3 has 13 residues.